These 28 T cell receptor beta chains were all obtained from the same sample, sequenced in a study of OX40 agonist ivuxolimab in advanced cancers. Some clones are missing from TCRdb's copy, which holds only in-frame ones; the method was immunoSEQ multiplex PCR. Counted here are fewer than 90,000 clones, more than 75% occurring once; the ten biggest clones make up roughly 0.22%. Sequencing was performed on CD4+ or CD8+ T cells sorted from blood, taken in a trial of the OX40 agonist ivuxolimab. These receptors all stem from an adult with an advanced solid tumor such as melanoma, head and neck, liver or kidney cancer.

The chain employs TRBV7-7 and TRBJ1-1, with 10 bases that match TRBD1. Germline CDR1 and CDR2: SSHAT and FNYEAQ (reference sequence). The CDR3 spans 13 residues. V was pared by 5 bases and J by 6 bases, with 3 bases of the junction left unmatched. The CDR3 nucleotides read TGTGCCAGCAGCCCCGGGACAGGGGCTGAAGCTTTCTTT. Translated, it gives CASSPGTGAEAFF.

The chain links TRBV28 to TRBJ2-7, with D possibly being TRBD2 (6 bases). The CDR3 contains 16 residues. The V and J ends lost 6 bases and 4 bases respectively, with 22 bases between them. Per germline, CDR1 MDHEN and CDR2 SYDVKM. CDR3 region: CASSPHSTREGYEQYF. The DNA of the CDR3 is TGTGCCAGCAGCCCGCACTCGACTAGAGAAGGGTACGAGCAGTACTTC. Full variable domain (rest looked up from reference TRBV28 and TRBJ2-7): DVKVTQSSRYLVKRTGEKVFLECVQDMDHENMFWYRQDPGLGLRLIYFSYDVKMKEKGDIPEGYSVSREKKERFSLILESASTNQTSMYLCASSPHSTREGYEQYFGPGTRLTVT.

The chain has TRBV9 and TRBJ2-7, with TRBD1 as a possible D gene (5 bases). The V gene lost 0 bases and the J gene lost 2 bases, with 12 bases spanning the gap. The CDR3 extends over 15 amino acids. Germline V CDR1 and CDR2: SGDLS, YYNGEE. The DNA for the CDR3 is TGTGCCAGCAGCGTAGATCTGGGCAGGGCCTACGAGCAGTACTTC. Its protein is CASSVDLGRAYEQYF.

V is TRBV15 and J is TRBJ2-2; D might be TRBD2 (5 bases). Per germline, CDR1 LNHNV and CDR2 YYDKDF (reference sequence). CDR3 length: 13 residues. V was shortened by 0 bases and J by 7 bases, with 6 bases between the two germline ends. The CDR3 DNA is TGTGCCACCAGCAGAGAAGGGAGCGGGGAGCTGTTTTTT. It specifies CATSREGSGELFF.

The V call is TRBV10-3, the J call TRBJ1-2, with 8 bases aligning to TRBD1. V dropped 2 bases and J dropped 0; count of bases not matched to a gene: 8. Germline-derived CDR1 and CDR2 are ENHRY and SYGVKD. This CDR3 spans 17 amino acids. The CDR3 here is CAISEDDRGSSNYGYTF. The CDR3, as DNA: TGTGCCATCAGTGAGGATGACAGGGGCTCCTCTAACTATGGCTACACCTTC.

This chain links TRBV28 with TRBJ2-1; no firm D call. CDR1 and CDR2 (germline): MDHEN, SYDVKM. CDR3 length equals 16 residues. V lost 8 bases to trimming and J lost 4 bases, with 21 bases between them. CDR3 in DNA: TGTGCCAGCGTGCCCGGTGGCGTTACCACTTACAATGAGCAGTTCTTC. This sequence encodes CASVPGGVTTYNEQFF.

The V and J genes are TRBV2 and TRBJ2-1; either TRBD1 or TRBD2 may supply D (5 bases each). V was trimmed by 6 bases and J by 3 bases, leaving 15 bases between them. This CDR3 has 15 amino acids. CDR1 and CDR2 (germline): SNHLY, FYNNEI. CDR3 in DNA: TGTGCCAGCAGGACCGGGACGGCGGGCTACAATGAGCAGTTCTTC. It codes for CASRTGTAGYNEQFF.

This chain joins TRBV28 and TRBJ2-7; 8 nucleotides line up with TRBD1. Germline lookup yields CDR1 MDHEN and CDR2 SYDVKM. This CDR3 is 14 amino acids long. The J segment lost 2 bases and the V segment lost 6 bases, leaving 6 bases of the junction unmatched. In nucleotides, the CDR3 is TGTGCCAGCAGCCCAGACAGGGGAACCTACGAGCAGTACTTC. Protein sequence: CASSPDRGTYEQYF.

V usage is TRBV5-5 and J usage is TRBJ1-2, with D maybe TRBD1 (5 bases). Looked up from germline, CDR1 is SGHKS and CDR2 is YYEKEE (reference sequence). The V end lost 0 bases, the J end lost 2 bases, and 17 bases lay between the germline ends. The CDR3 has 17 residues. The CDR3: CASSLGKTGTLNYGYTF. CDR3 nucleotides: TGTGCCAGCAGCTTGGGAAAAACTGGGACCCTCAACTATGGCTACACCTTC.

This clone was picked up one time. CDR3 amino acids: CASSQDGDRAAFF. The CDR3 coding sequence is TGTGCCAGCAGCCAAGACGGGGACAGGGCCGCTTTCTTT. The V and J genes are TRBV4-2 and TRBJ1-1; 9 bases map to TRBD1. Trimming cost V 0 bases and J 11 bases; bases outside gene matches: 4. Germline V lookup: CDR1 LGHNA, CDR2 YNFKEQ. This CDR3 contains 13 residues.

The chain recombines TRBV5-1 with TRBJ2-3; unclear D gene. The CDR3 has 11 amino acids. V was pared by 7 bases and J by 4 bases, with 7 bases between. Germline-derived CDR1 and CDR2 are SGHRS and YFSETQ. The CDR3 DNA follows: TGCGCCAGCGGCGTAGCAGATACGCAGTATTTT. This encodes CASGVADTQYF.

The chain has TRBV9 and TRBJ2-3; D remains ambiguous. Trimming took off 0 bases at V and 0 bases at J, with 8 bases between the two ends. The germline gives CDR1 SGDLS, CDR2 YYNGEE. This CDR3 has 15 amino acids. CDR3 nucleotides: TGTGCCAGCAGCGTAGAACCCGGAAGCACAGATACGCAGTATTTT. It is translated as CASSVEPGSTDTQYF.

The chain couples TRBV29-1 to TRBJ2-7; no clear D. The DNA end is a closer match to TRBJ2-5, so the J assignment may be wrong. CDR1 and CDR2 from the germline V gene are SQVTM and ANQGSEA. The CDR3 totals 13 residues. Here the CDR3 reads CSARVGPQETQYF. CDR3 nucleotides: TGCAGCGCCCGGGTGGGCCCGCAAGAGACCCAGTACTTC.

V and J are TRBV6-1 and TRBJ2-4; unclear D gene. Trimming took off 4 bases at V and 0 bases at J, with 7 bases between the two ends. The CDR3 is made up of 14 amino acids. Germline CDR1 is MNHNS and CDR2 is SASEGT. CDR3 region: CASSVQLAKNIQYF. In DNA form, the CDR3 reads TGTGCCAGCAGTGTTCAGCTAGCCAAAAACATTCAGTACTTC.

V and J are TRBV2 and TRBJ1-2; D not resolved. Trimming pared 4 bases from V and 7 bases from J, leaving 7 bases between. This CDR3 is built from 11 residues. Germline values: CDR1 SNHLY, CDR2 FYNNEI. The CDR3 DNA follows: TGTGCCAGCAGTGGGATTGTTGGCTACACCTTC. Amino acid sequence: CASSGIVGYTF.

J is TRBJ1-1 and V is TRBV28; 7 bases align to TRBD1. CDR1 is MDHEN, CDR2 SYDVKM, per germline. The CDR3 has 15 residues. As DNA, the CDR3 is TGTCACCTTGACACCAGGGGGAGAGTGAACACTGAAGCTTTCTTT. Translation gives CHLDTRGRVNTEAFF.

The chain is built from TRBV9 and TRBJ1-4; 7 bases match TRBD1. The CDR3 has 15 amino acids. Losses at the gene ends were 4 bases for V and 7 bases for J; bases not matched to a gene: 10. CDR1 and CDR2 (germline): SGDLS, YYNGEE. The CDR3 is CASSPVTGSFEKLFF. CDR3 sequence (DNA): TGTGCCAGCAGCCCCGTGACAGGGAGTTTTGAAAAACTGTTTTTT.

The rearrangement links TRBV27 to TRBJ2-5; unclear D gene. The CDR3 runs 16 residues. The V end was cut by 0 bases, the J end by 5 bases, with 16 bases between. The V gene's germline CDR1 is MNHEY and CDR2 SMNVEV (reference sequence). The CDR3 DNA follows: TGTGCCAGCAGTTTATCGTACTTGGCGGCAACGGAGACCCAGTACTTC. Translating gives CASSLSYLAATETQYF.

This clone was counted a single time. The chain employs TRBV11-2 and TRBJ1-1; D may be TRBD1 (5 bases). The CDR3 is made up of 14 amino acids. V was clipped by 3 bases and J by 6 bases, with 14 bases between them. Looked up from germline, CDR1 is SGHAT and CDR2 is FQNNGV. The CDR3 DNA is TGTGCCAGCAGCTTGCGTGAGGGGCTCGCTGAAGCTTTCTTT. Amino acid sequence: CASSLREGLAEAFF.

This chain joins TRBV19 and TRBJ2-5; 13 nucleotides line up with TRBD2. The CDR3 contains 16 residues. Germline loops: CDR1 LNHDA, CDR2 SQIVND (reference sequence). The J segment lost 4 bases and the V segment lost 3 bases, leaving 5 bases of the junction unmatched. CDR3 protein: CASSIPGLAGRETQYF. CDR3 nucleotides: TGTGCCAGTAGTATCCCGGGACTAGCGGGAAGAGAGACCCAGTACTTC.

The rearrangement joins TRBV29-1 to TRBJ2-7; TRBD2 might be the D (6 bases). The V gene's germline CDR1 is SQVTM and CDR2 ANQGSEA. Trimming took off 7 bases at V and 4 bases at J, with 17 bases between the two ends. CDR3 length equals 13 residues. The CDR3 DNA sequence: TGCAGCGGTGCGGGGACGTCGGGTTACGAGCAGTACTTC. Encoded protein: CSGAGTSGYEQYF.

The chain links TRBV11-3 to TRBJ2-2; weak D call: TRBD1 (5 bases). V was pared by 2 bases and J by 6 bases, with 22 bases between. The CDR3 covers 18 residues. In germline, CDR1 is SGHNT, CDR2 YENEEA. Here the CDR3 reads CASSLTPGWGGSAGELFF. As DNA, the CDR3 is TGTGCCAGCAGCTTAACCCCCGGGTGGGGCGGATCTGCCGGGGAGCTGTTTTTT.

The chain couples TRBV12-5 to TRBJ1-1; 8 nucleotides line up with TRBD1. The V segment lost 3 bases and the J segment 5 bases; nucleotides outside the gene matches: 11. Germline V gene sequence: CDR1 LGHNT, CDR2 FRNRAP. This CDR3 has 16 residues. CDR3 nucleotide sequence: TGTGCTAGTGGTTTAATTCAGGGGGCGCCGGGTACTGAAGCTTTCTTT. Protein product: CASGLIQGAPGTEAFF.

CDR3 bases: TGTGCCAGCTCACTAGATTATAGCAATCAGCCCCAGCATTTT. Protein product: CASSLDYSNQPQHF. This chain joins TRBV18 and TRBJ1-5; D is uncertain. Germline lookup yields CDR1 KGHSH and CDR2 LQKENI. Between the trimmed V and J ends, which lost 4 bases and 0 bases, there was a span of 7 bases. The CDR3 loop spans 14 amino acids.

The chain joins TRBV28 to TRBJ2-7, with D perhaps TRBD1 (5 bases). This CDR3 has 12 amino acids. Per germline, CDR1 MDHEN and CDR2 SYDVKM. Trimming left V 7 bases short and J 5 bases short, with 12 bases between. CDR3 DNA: TGTGCCAGCAATGCAGGGCCTAACGAGCAGTACTTC. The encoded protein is CASNAGPNEQYF.

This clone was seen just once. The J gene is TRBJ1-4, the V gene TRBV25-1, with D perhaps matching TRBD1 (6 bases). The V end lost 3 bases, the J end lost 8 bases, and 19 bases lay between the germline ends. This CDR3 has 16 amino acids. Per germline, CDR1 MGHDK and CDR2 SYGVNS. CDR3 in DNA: TGTGCCAGCAGTGATCCTCAAGGGCGGGGGCGAGAAAAACTGTTTTTT. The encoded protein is CASSDPQGRGREKLFF.

The CDR3 here is CASGRTGDLNEQFF. The CDR3 nucleotides are TGTGCCAGCGGGAGGACAGGGGACTTGAATGAGCAGTTCTTC. The chain couples TRBV2 to TRBJ2-1, with 9 bases fitting TRBD1. Germline assignment: CDR1 SNHLY and CDR2 FYNNEI. J was trimmed by 7 bases and V by 8 bases; bases with no gene match: 9. The length of the CDR3 is 14 residues.

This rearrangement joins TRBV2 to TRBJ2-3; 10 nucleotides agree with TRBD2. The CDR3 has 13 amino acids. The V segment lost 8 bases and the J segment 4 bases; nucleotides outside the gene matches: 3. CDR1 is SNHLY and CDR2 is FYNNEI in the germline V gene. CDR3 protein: CASGSGRADTQYF. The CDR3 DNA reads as TGTGCCAGCGGCAGCGGGAGGGCAGATACGCAGTATTTT.